This T cell receptor (beta chain) emerged from a study of cytomegalovirus exposure and HLA in healthy donors. The PCR made use of 60 Vbeta and 13 Jbeta primers. This table comes from immunoSEQ multiplex PCR, and its TCRdb copy is limited to in-frame clones, with some not included. Here the sample table reports more than 70,000 clones. The sample taken for sequencing was PBMCs. This TCR derives from a woman in her fifties or sixties in good health and CMV-seronegative.

CDR3 loop: CASSFSPSGSLGEQYF. The CDR3 DNA reads TGCGCCAGCAGCTTTTCCCCTAGCGGGAGTTTAGGCGAGCAGTACTTC. This chain uses TRBV5-1 with TRBJ2-5; TRBD2 aligns across 10 bases. The end of the DNA aligns better with TRBJ2-7, so the J call may be wrong. The CDR3 runs 16 residues. Per the germline V gene, CDR1 is SGHRS and CDR2 is YFSETQ.